The next 5 T cell receptor beta chains were all read from a single sample in a study of T cells in Graves' hyperthyroidism and ophthalmopathy. The CDR3 regions of TCR beta were amplified from RNA transcripts. The TCR CDR3 first-round RT-PCR relied on the HTBI primer set. In TCRdb, the multiplex PCR reads were re-called with MiXCR into one record per CDR3 protein. Found here are more than 450,000 distinct CDR3 sequences, about 20% of them singletons; the top ten hold 40% to 50%. The sequenced material came from blood. These receptors came from a man between 40 and 49 years old with Graves' ophthalmopathy.

The chain links TRBV30 to TRBJ1-2; no definite D call. The germline V and J ends were trimmed by 2 bases and 2 bases, with 24 bases remaining between them. The CDR3 is 18 amino acids. CDR1 GTSNPN and CDR2 SVGIG come from the germline V gene (reference sequence). CDR3 bases: TGTGCCTGGAGTAGAGGACCGGTCTCGATTTTTACCAACTATGGCTACACCTTC. It yields the protein CAWSRGPVSIFTNYGYTF.

This sequence joins TRBV12-3 or TRBV12-4 and TRBJ2-2, with D uncertain. The CDR3 sequence is 13 residues long. V was clipped by 4 bases and J by 8 bases, with 11 bases between them. CDR3 sequence reads: CASSYSQTGELFF. The CDR3 DNA follows: TGTGCCAGCAGTTACTCGCAAACGGGGGAGCTGTTTTTT.

This clonotype has ten or more counts. This chain joins TRBV13 and TRBJ2-1; 8 bases are shared with TRBD1. V trimming: 4 bases; J trimming: 12 bases; junction bases outside the gene matches: 5. Germline values: CDR1 PRHDT, CDR2 FYEKMQ (reference sequence). This CDR3 comprises 12 residues. CDR3 in amino acids: CASSSRGQRQFF. In DNA form, the CDR3 reads TGTGCCAGCAGCTCCAGGGGGCAAAGGCAGTTCTTC.

The table lists this clonotype with a few counts. The rearrangement uses TRBV6-1 and TRBJ1-5; D perhaps matches TRBD1 (5 bases). Trimming took 8 bases from V and 6 from J, leaving 14 bases between them. Looked up from germline, CDR1 is MNHNS and CDR2 is SASEGT. The CDR3 consists of 13 residues. The CDR3 DNA reads TGTGCCAGCGGTAGGGCCGGGGGTCAGCCCCAGCATTTT. It codes for CASGRAGGQPQHF.

This clonotype came up a few times. The chain joins TRBV5-1 to TRBJ1-1; D ambiguous. Germline lookup yields CDR1 SGHRS and CDR2 YFSETQ. Between the trimmed V and J ends, which lost 5 bases and 4 bases, there was a span of 18 bases. The CDR3 loop spans 15 amino acids. CDR3 bases: TGCGCCAGCAGGAACGCAGGCCGGGAGGGCACTGAAGCTTTCTTT. Amino acid sequence: CASRNAGREGTEAFF.